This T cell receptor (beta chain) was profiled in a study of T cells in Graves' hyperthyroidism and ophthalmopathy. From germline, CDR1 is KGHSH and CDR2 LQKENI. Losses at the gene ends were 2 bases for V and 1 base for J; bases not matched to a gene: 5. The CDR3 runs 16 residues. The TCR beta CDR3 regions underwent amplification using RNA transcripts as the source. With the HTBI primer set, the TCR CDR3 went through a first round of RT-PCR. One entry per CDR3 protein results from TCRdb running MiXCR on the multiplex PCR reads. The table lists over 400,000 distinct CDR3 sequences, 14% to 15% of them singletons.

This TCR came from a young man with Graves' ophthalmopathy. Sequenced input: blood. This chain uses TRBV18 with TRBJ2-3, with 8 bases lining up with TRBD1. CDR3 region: CASSPFLTGGTDTQYF. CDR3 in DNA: TGTGCCAGCTCACCATTTCTGACAGGGGGCACAGATACGCAGTATTTT.